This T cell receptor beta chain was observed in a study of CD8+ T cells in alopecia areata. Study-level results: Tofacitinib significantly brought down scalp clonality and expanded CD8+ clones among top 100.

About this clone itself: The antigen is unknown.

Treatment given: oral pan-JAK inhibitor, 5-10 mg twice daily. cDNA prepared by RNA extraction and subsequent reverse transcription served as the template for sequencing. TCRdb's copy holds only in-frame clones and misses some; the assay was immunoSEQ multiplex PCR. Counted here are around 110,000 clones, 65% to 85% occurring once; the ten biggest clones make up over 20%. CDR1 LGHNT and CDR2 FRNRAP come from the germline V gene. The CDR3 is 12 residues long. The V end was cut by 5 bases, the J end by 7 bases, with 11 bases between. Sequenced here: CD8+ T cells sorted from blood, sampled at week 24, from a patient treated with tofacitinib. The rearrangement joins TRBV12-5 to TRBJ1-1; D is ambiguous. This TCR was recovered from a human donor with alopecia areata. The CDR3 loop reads CASGPGFHEAFF. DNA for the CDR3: TGTGCTAGTGGTCCTGGGTTCCATGAAGCTTTCTTT.